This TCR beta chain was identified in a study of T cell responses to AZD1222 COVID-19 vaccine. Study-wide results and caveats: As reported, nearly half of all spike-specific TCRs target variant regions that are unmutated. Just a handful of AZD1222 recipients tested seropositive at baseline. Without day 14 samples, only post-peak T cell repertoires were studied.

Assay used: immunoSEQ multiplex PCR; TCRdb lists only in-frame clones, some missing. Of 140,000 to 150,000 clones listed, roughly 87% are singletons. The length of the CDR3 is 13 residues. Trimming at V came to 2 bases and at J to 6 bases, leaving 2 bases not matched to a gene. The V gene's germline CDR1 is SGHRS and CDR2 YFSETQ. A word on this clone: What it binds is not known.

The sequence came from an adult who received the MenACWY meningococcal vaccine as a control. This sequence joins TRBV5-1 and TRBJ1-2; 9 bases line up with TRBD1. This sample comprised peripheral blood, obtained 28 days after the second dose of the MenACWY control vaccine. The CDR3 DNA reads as TGCGCCAGCAGCTTAGGACAGGGGCATGGCTACACCTTC. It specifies CASSLGQGHGYTF.